Reported below is one T cell receptor beta chain. V was clipped by 4 bases and J by 8 bases, with 12 bases between them. This CDR3 region has 13 residues. CDR1 and CDR2 (germline): MNHEY, SVGAGI. This entry comes from a study of T cell responses to AZD1222 COVID-19 vaccine. The assay was immunoSEQ multiplex PCR, and TCRdb's table has in-frame clones only and misses some. The table lists 150,000 to 200,000 clones, approximately 90% of them singletons. Sequencing was performed on peripheral blood, taken on day 0 of AZD1222 vaccination. The J gene is TRBJ1-5, the V gene TRBV6-5; TRBD1 is a possible D gene (5 bases). This TCR derives from an adult in good health. The CDR3 sequence is CASSSSGLEPQHF. The CDR3, as DNA: TGTGCCAGCAGTTCTTCAGGGTTAGAGCCCCAGCATTTT.